Each of the 30 T cell receptor beta chains below was sequenced from the same sample in a study of radiation and T cells in renal cell carcinoma. Only in-frame clones appear in the TCRdb table, and some are missing; sequencing was by immunoSEQ multiplex PCR. The sample consists of approximately 49,000 clones, 80% of them appearing once. Time point noted: blood 2 weeks post-SBRT. Treatment of the sample: 15 Gy SBRT to primary tumor, nephrectomy 4 weeks later. Here the sequenced sample was blood, taken from a patient whose treatment included radiotherapy and nephrectomy. The receptors come from a woman aged 70-85 years with renal cell carcinoma.

For this clone: With only one base between it and a far larger clone, this is likely a read error. The chain employs TRBV10-2 and TRBJ2-7; 8 bases align to TRBD1. This CDR3 comprises 13 residues. J gave up 3 bases and V 6 bases, and 4 bases lay outside the gene matches. Germline lookup yields CDR1 WSHSY and CDR2 SAAADI. CDR3 coding DNA: TGCGCCAGCAGCTCCGGACAGGGCTACGAGCAGTACTTC. Translation: CASSSGQGYEQYF.

This chain links TRBV11-3 with TRBJ2-5; a weak D match, TRBD2 (5 bases). CDR3 length equals 14 residues. The V end lost 5 bases, the J end lost 4 bases, and 14 bases lay between the germline ends. The germline V gene encodes CDR1 SGHNT and CDR2 YENEEA. CDR3 DNA sequence: TGTGCCAGCAGCCCTTCTGGGAGCGCAGAGACCCAGTACTTC. It codes for CASSPSGSAETQYF.

J is TRBJ2-2 and V is TRBV10-1, with D hard to call. The germline CDR1 and CDR2 sequences are WNHNN and SYGVQD (reference sequence). V dropped 8 bases and J dropped 2 bases, with 6 bases sitting between them. The CDR3 runs to 12 residues. DNA for the CDR3: TGCGCCAGCCAGAGAAACACCGGGGAGCTGTTTTTT. Protein sequence: CASQRNTGELFF.

V and J are TRBV5-6 and TRBJ1-1; no reliable D call. Trimming took off 0 bases at V and 0 bases at J, with 9 bases between the two ends. CDR3 size: 15 residues. The V gene's germline CDR1 is SGHDT and CDR2 YYEEEE. CDR3 DNA: TGTGCCAGCAGCTTGGCAGGAGAGGTGAACACTGAAGCTTTCTTT. As protein: CASSLAGEVNTEAFF.

The genes are TRBV27 and TRBJ1-1; no definite D call. Germline V CDR1 and CDR2: MNHEY, SMNVEV (reference sequence). The length of the CDR3 is 14 residues. Trimming removed 6 bases from V and 1 base from J, with 12 bases in between. CDR3 bases: TGTGCCAGCAGAATCAACCTACAGAACACTGAAGCTTTCTTT. Protein: CASRINLQNTEAFF.

V usage is TRBV27 and J usage is TRBJ1-2; D unclear. The CDR3 runs 12 residues. Looked up from germline, CDR1 is MNHEY and CDR2 is SMNVEV (reference sequence). Trimming removed 8 bases from V and 2 bases from J, with 9 bases in between. CDR3 DNA: TGTGCCAGCGGCGGACGGAACTATGGCTACACCTTC. This encodes CASGGRNYGYTF.

The V call is TRBV2, the J call TRBJ1-6, with unresolved D. Germline V gives CDR1 SNHLY, CDR2 FYNNEI. This CDR3 region has 14 residues. V lost 3 bases, J lost 5 bases, and 8 bases lay in between. Here the CDR3 DNA reads TGTGCCAGCAGTGAGCGGACCCATAATTCACCCCTCCACTTT. The encoded protein is CASSERTHNSPLHF.

This clone appeared many times. The chain has TRBV4-3 and TRBJ2-3, with 8 bases fitting TRBD1. The germline V gene encodes CDR1 LGHNA and CDR2 YSLEER. The CDR3 has 15 amino acids. J lost 6 bases, V lost 5 bases, and 10 bases had no gene match. CDR3: CASSSHQGDRDTQYF. DNA of the CDR3: TGCGCCAGCAGCTCTCATCAGGGGGACAGGGATACGCAGTATTTT.

This chain uses TRBV14 with TRBJ2-2; no definite D call. From germline, CDR1 is SGHDN and CDR2 FVKESK. This CDR3 is built from 14 residues. V was shortened by 0 bases and J by 1 base, with 3 bases between the two germline ends. Written as DNA, the CDR3 is TGTGCCAGCAGCCAAGACAGGAACACCGGGGAGCTGTTTTTT. This sequence encodes CASSQDRNTGELFF.

The chain joins TRBV5-8 to TRBJ1-4; 7 bases align to TRBD1. The CDR3 loop spans 14 amino acids. V lost 4 bases and J lost 4; bases outside the gene matches: 4. The germline V gene encodes CDR1 SGHTS and CDR2 YDEGEE. CDR3 amino acids: CASSPGTVNEKLFF. The CDR3, as DNA: TGTGCCAGCAGCCCCGGGACAGTTAATGAAAAACTGTTTTTT.

The chain uses TRBV7-2 and TRBJ1-1; D might be TRBD1 (6 bases). Germline V lookup: CDR1 SGHTA, CDR2 FQGNSA. This CDR3 is built from 15 residues. Trimming shortened V by 5 bases and J by 4 bases, and 17 bases separated the two germline ends. As DNA, the CDR3 is TGTGCCAGCAGCCCGGGGATGATAGGGGGCACTGAAGCTTTCTTT. Protein product: CASSPGMIGGTEAFF.

V usage is TRBV9 and J usage is TRBJ2-2; 9 nucleotides line up with TRBD2. From germline, CDR1 is SGDLS and CDR2 YYNGEE. V lost 4 bases to trimming and J lost 1 base; unmatched junction nucleotides: 8. CDR3 length equals 17 residues. CDR3 region: CASSPRGAGGNTGELFF. The CDR3 DNA follows: TGTGCCAGCAGCCCCCGCGGAGCGGGAGGGAACACCGGGGAGCTGTTTTTT.

The chain employs TRBV2 and TRBJ1-5; 9 bases align to TRBD1. From germline, CDR1 is SNHLY and CDR2 FYNNEI. The CDR3 is 15 amino acids. With V trimmed by 7 bases and J by 1 base, 5 bases remained unmatched. The CDR3 reads CASNGQGLSNQPQHF. In DNA form, the CDR3 reads TGTGCCAGCAATGGACAGGGGTTGAGCAATCAGCCCCAGCATTTT.

CDR3 coding DNA: TGTGCCAGCGGGCCCGGGACGGTGAGCAATCAGCCCCAGCATTTT. Translation: CASGPGTVSNQPQHF. This chain connects TRBV6-1 to TRBJ1-5, with D possibly being TRBD1 (5 bases). V lost 8 bases, J lost 1 base, and 15 bases lay in between. CDR3 length equals 15 residues. The germline V gene encodes CDR1 MNHNS and CDR2 SASEGT.

V gene TRBV6-6 combines with J gene TRBJ1-2; D remains ambiguous. Trimming took off 9 bases at V and 10 bases at J, with 27 bases between the two ends. From germline, CDR1 is MNHNY and CDR2 SVGAGI (reference sequence). The CDR3 has 15 amino acids. CDR3 in DNA: TGTGCCAGTGAAGCGGGCGGTTCAGGATATGTCGACTACACCTTC. Translation gives CASEAGGSGYVDYTF.

The V gene is TRBV4-1, the J gene TRBJ2-7; TRBD1 might be the D (6 bases). Deletions cut 3 bases from V and 6 bases from J, with 15 bases between. The CDR3 is 14 amino acids. CDR1 MGHRA and CDR2 YSYEKL come from the germline V gene. CDR3: CASSHSGHPGEQYF. The CDR3 coding sequence is TGCGCCAGCAGCCATTCGGGACATCCGGGCGAGCAGTACTTC.

The chain combines TRBV6-1 with TRBJ2-7, with D tentatively TRBD2 (5 bases). Germline CDR1 is MNHNS and CDR2 is SASEGT. The CDR3 is 16 amino acids. V lost 0 bases and J 0 bases, leaving 12 bases between the germline ends. CDR3 bases: TGTGCCAGCAGTGAAGCGGACCTCCGGGGCTCCTACGAGCAGTACTTC. This translates into CASSEADLRGSYEQYF.

This clone was detected only once. The J gene is TRBJ2-5, the V gene TRBV4-1, with D possibly TRBD1 on 9 matching bases. Trimming left V 4 bases short and J 4 bases short, with 19 bases between. Germline V lookup: CDR1 MGHRA, CDR2 YSYEKL. The CDR3 is 16 amino acids. The CDR3 region has the DNA TGCGCCAGCAGCCGGAAACAGGGGGCGGGGGGAGAGACCCAGTACTTC. It translates to CASSRKQGAGGETQYF.

This rearrangement joins TRBV7-2 to TRBJ1-2; 8 nucleotides line up with TRBD1. CDR1 SGHTA and CDR2 FQGNSA come from the germline V gene. The J segment lost 7 bases and the V segment lost 5 bases, leaving 12 bases of the junction unmatched. This CDR3 contains 15 residues. This CDR3 is CASSLNPGQGRGYTF. DNA for the CDR3: TGTGCCAGCAGCCTGAACCCCGGACAGGGCCGTGGCTACACCTTC.

This sequence joins TRBV29-1 and TRBJ1-4; no firm D call. Deletions cut 6 bases from V and 5 bases from J, with 13 bases between. CDR1 SQVTM and CDR2 ANQGSEA come from the germline V gene. CDR3 size: 13 residues. As DNA, the CDR3 is TGCAGCGTCGCAGTTAGATTAAATGAAAAACTGTTTTTT. Translation gives CSVAVRLNEKLFF.

This clone was seen only a few times. The rearrangement links TRBV7-9 to TRBJ1-1; a weak D match, TRBD1 (5 bases). The ends were cut back, 5 bases at V and 1 base at J, with 8 bases in the middle. CDR1 and CDR2 from the germline V gene are SEHNR and FQNEAQ (reference sequence). The length of the CDR3 is 13 residues. CDR3 residues: CASSRGPNTEAFF. The DNA of the CDR3 is TGTGCCAGCAGCCGGGGACCGAACACTGAAGCTTTCTTT.

This chain links TRBV10-3 with TRBJ1-2, with D unclear. V lost 5 bases, J lost 4 bases, and 11 bases lay in between. This CDR3 region has 13 residues. CDR1 is ENHRY and CDR2 is SYGVKD in the germline V gene. The CDR3 region is CAISFEDLYGYTF. The DNA for the CDR3 is TGTGCCATCAGTTTCGAAGACCTCTATGGCTACACCTTC.

This clone has only a few counts. The rearrangement links TRBV7-2 to TRBJ2-5, with D unclear. The CDR3 totals 13 residues. V shed 3 bases and J shed 5 bases, with 10 bases lying between them. From germline, CDR1 is SGHTA and CDR2 FQGNSA. CDR3 protein: CASSFRDGETQYF. For the CDR3, the DNA is TGTGCCAGCAGCTTTCGTGACGGGGAGACCCAGTACTTC.

This clone appeared a single time. This sequence joins TRBV2 and TRBJ2-3; the D is unclear. The V gene's germline CDR1 is SNHLY and CDR2 FYNNEI. V lost 9 bases and J 2 bases, leaving 6 bases between the germline ends. The CDR3 has 11 amino acids. Written as DNA, the CDR3 is TGTGCCAGTCTCTACACAGATACGCAGTATTTT. Its translation: CASLYTDTQYF. The full variable domain, with the rest looked up from reference TRBV2 and TRBJ2-3, is EPEVTQTPSHQVTQMGQEVILRCVPISNHLYFYWYRQILGQKVEFLVSFYNNEISEKSEIFDDQFSVERPDGSNFTLKIRSTKLEDSAMYFCASLYTDTQYFGPGTRLTVL.

This rearrangement joins TRBV29-1 to TRBJ1-3; 9 bases match TRBD1. The CDR3 extends over 14 amino acids. V lost 5 bases and J lost 3; bases outside the gene matches: 5. From germline, CDR1 is SQVTM and CDR2 ANQGSEA. CDR3 sequence (DNA): TGCAGCGTTCAAAAGGACAGGGGTGGAAACACCATATATTTT. Its translation is CSVQKDRGGNTIYF.

V and J are TRBV19 and TRBJ1-2, with no clear D. Germline V gene sequence: CDR1 LNHDA, CDR2 SQIVND (reference sequence). Trimming stripped 5 bases from V and 4 bases from J, with 8 bases between. The CDR3 covers 12 residues. The CDR3 loop is CASSLGPYGYTF. The CDR3 coding sequence is TGTGCCAGTAGTCTAGGTCCCTATGGCTACACCTTC.

V gene TRBV13 combines with J gene TRBJ2-7; maybe TRBD1 (6 bases). V shed 3 bases and J shed 7 bases, with 13 bases lying between them. This CDR3 region has 13 residues. Germline assignment: CDR1 PRHDT and CDR2 FYEKMQ (reference sequence). The CDR3 is CASSFSLGGEQYF. The CDR3 DNA reads TGTGCCAGCAGCTTCTCACTAGGGGGTGAGCAGTACTTC.

This clone was recorded once. The rearrangement joins TRBV28 to TRBJ2-7; TRBD1 is a possible D gene (6 bases). Trimming cost V 9 bases and J 0 bases, with 12 bases left between them. CDR1 and CDR2 from the germline V gene are MDHEN and SYDVKM. CDR3 size: 13 residues. Written as DNA, the CDR3 is TGTGCCAGTTTAGGGGGTCCCTCCTACGAGCAGTACTTC. It specifies CASLGGPSYEQYF.

V and J are TRBV6-6 and TRBJ2-1; perhaps TRBD1 as D (5 bases). Germline assignment: CDR1 MNHNY and CDR2 SVGAGI (reference sequence). The CDR3 is made up of 15 amino acids. V was cut by 6 bases and J by 0 bases, with 12 bases left in between. The CDR3 here is CASSPGHTSYNEQFF. The CDR3 DNA is TGTGCCAGCAGCCCCGGACATACCTCCTACAATGAGCAGTTCTTC.

This rearrangement joins TRBV14 to TRBJ2-7; perhaps D is TRBD1 or TRBD2 (5 bases each). The CDR3 loop spans 15 amino acids. With 3 bases removed from V and 6 bases from J, the gap between germline ends came to 18 bases. Per germline, CDR1 SGHDN and CDR2 FVKESK. CDR3: CASSQLGVAGGEQYF. CDR3 nucleotide sequence: TGTGCCAGCAGCCAGCTAGGGGTAGCTGGAGGCGAGCAGTACTTC.